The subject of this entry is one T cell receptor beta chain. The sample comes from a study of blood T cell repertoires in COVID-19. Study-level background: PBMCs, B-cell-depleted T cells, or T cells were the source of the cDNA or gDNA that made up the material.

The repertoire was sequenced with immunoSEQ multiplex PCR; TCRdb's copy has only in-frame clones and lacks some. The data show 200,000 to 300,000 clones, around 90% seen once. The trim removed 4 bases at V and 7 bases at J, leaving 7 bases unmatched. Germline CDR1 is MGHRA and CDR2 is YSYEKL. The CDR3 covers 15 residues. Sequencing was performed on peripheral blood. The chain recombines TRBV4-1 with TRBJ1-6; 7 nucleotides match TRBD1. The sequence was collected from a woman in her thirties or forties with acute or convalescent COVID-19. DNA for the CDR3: TGCGCCAGCAGCCGTACCGGGACAGACAATTCACCCCTCCACTTT. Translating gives CASSRTGTDNSPLHF.